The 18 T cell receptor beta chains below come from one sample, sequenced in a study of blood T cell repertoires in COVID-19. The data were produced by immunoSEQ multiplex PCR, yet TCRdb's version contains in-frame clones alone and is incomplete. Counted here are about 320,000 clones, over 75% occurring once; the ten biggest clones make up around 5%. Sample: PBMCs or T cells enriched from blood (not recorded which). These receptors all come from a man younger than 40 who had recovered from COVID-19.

CDR3 sequence reads: CASSPRTELTSYEQYF. In DNA form, the CDR3 reads TGTGCCAGTAGTCCCCGGACAGAACTCACATCCTACGAGCAGTACTTC. The genes are TRBV19 and TRBJ2-7; a weak D match, TRBD1 (6 bases). CDR1 LNHDA and CDR2 SQIVND come from the germline V gene (reference sequence). Trimming removed 5 bases at V and 1 base at J, with 18 bases between. The CDR3 sequence is 16 residues long.

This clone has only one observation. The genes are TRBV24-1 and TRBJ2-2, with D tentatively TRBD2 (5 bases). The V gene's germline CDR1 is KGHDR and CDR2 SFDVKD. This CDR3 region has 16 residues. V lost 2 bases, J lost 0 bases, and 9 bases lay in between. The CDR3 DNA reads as TGTGCCACCAGTGATTATCGGGAAACGAACACCGGGGAGCTGTTTTTT. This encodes CATSDYRETNTGELFF.

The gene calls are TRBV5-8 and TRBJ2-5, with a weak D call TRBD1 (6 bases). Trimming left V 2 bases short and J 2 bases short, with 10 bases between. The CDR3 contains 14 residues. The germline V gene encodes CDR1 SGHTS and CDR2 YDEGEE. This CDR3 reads CASSLGQPQETQYF. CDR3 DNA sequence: TGTGCCAGCAGCTTAGGACAGCCGCAAGAGACCCAGTACTTC.

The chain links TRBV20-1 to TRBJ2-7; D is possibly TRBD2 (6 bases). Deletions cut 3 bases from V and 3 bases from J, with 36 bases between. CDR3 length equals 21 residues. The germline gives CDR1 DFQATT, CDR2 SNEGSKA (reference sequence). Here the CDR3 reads CSASPSGGAGLARGYLYEQYF. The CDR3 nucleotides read TGCAGTGCTAGTCCCTCCGGCGGGGCAGGCTTAGCCAGAGGGTACCTCTACGAGCAGTACTTC.

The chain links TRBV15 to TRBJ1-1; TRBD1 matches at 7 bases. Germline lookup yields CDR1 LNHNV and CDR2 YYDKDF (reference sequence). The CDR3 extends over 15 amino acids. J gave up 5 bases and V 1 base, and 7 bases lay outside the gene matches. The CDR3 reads CATSRGRQGWTEAFF. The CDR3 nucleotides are TGTGCCACCAGCAGAGGCAGACAGGGCTGGACTGAAGCTTTCTTT.

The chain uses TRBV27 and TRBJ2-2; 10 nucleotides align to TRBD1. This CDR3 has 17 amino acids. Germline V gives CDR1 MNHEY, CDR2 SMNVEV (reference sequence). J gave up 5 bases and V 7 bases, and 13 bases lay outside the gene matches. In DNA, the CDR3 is TGTGCCAGCATGGTTGGACAGGGGGTTTATGGGACCGGGGAGCTGTTTTTT. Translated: CASMVGQGVYGTGELFF.

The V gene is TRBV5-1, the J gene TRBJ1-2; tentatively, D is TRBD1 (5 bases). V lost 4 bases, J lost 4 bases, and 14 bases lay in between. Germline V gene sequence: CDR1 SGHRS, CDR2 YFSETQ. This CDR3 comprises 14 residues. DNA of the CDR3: TGCGCCAGCAGCGATTTGACAGCCGTCTATGGCTACACCTTC. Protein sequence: CASSDLTAVYGYTF.

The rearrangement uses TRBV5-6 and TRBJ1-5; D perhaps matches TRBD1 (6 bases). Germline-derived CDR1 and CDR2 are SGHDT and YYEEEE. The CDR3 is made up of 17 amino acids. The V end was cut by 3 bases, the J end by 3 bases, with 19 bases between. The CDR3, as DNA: TGTGCCAGCAGCTATTCCCGCTGGAGGACAGACAATCAGCCCCAGCATTTT. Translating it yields CASSYSRWRTDNQPQHF.

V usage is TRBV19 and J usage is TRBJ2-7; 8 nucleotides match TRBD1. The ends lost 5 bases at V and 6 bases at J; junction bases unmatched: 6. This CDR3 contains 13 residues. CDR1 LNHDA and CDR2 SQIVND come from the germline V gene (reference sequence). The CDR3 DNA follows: TGTGCCAGTAGTCAGGACAGGGATGTCGAGCAGTACTTC. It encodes CASSQDRDVEQYF.

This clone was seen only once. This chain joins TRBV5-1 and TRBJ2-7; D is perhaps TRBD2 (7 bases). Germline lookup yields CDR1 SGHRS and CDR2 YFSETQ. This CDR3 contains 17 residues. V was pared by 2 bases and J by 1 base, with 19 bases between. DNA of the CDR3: TGCGCCAGCAGCTTCAGGGGAGGGGGTCGTGGGTCCTACGAGCAGTACTTC. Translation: CASSFRGGGRGSYEQYF.

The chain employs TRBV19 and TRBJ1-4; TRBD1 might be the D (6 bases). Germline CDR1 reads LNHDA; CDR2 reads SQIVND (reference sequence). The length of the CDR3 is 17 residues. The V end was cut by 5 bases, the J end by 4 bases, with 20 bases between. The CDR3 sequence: CASSSGRIGGYNEKLFF. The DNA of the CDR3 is TGTGCCAGTAGTTCTGGTCGGATAGGGGGTTATAATGAAAAACTGTTTTTT. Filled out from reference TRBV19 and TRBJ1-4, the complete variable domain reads DGGITQSPKYLFRKEGQNVTLSCEQNLNHDAMYWYRQDPGQGLRLIYYSQIVNDFQKGDIAEGYSVSREKKESFPLTVTSAQKNPTAFYLCASSSGRIGGYNEKLFFGSGTQLSVL.

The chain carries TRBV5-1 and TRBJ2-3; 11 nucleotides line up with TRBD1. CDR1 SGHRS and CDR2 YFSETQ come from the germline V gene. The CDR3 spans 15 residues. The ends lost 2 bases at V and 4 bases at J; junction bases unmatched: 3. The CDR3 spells CASSFGDRGADTQYF. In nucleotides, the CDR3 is TGCGCCAGCAGCTTCGGGGACAGGGGGGCAGATACGCAGTATTTT.

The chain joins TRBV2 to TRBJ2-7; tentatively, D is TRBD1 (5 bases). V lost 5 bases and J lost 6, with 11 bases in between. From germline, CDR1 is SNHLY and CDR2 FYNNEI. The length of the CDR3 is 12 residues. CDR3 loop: CASSIQVPEQYF. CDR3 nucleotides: TGTGCCAGCAGTATACAGGTTCCCGAGCAGTACTTC.

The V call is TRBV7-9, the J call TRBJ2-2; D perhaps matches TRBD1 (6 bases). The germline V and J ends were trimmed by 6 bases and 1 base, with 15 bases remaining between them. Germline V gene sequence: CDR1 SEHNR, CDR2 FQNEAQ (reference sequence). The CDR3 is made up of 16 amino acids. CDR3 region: CASRPTGTQNTGELFF. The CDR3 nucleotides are TGTGCCAGCAGACCGACCGGGACACAGAACACCGGGGAGCTGTTTTTT.

The CDR3, as DNA: TGCGCCAGCAGCTTCGGGACAGCACAAGAGACCCAGTACTTC. Amino acid sequence: CASSFGTAQETQYF. This chain joins TRBV5-1 and TRBJ2-5; TRBD1 matches 7 bases. The CDR3 runs to 14 residues. Germline CDR1 is SGHRS and CDR2 is YFSETQ. The J segment lost 2 bases and the V segment lost 2 bases, leaving 3 bases of the junction unmatched.

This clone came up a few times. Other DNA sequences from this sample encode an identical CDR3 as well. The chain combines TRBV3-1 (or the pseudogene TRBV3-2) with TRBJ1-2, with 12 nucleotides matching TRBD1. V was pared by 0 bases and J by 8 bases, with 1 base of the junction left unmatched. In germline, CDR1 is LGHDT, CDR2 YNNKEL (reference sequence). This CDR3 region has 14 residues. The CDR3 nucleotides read TGTGCCAGCAGCCAAGAGGGGACAGGGGGCGGCTACACCTTC. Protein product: CASSQEGTGGGYTF.

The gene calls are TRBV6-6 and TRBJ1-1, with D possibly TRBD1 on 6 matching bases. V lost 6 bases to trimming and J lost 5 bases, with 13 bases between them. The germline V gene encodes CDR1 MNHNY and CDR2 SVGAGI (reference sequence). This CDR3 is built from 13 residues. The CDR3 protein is CASSHGTRTEAFF. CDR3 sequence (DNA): TGTGCCAGCAGCCACGGGACACGAACTGAAGCTTTCTTT.

As DNA, the CDR3 is TGTGCCAGCAGTTTAGGCGGGACAGGGAACTATGGCTACACCTTC. Translated, it gives CASSLGGTGNYGYTF. The chain employs TRBV28 and TRBJ1-2, with 9 bases that match TRBD1. Trimming removed 2 bases from V and 2 bases from J; junction bases left unmatched: 3. The CDR3 length is 15 residues. Germline V lookup: CDR1 MDHEN, CDR2 SYDVKM.